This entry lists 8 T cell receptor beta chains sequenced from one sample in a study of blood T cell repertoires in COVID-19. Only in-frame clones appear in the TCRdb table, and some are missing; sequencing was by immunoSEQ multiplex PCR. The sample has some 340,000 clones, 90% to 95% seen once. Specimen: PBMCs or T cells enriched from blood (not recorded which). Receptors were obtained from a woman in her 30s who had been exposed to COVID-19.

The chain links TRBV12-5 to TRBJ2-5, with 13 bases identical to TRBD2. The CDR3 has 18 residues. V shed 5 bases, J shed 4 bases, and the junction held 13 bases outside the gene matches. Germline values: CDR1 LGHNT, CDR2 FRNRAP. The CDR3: CASGVGLAGAVLGETQYF. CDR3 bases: TGTGCTAGTGGTGTCGGACTAGCGGGGGCCGTGCTAGGAGAGACCCAGTACTTC.

CDR3 DNA sequence: TGTGCCAGCAGCTCCGGGACTAGCGGGGGGGGCAACAATGAGCAGTTCTTC. Amino acid sequence: CASSSGTSGGGNNEQFF. V usage is TRBV7-2 and J usage is TRBJ2-1, with 16 nucleotides matching TRBD2. The CDR3 sequence is 17 residues long. CDR1 SGHTA and CDR2 FQGNSA come from the germline V gene. J lost 5 bases, V lost 4 bases, and 5 bases had no gene match.

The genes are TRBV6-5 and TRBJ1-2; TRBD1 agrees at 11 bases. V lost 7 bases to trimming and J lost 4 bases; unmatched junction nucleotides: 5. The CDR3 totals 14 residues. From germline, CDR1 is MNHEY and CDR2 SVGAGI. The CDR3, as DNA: TGTGCCAGCAATAGGGGACAGGGGGGCTATGGCTACACCTTC. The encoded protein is CASNRGQGGYGYTF.

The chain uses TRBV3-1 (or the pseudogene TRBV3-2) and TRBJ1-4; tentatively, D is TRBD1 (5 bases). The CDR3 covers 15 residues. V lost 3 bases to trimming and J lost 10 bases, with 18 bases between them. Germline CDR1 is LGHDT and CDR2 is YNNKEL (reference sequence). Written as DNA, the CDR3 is TGTGCCAGCAGCCATCCCGAGGAGGGGCTTGGAAAACTGTTTTTT. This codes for CASSHPEEGLGKLFF.

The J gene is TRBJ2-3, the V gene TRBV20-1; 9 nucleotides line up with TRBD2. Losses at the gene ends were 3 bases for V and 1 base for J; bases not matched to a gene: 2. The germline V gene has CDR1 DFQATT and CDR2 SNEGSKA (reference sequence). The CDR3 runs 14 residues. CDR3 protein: CSASRLAGTDTQYF. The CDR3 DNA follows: TGCAGTGCTAGTCGACTAGCGGGCACAGATACGCAGTATTTT.

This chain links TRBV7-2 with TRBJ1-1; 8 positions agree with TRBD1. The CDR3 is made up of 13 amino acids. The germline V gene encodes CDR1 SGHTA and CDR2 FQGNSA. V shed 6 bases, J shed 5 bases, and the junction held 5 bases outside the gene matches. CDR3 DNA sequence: TGTGCCAGCAGTTTGGACAGGGAGACTGAAGCTTTCTTT. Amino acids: CASSLDRETEAFF.

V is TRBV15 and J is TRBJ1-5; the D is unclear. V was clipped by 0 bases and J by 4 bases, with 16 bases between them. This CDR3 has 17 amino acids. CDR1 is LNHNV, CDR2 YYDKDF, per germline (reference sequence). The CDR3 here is CATSRDWRMVLNQPQHF. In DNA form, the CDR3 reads TGTGCCACCAGCAGAGATTGGAGGATGGTCCTAAATCAGCCCCAGCATTTT.

The CDR3 DNA follows: TGTGCCAGCAGCCAACACTCCACGGGGGAGCTGTTTTTT. Translating gives CASSQHSTGELFF. J is TRBJ2-2 and V is TRBV3-1 (or the pseudogene TRBV3-2); D is unclear. The germline V gene has CDR1 LGHDT and CDR2 YNNKEL (reference sequence). The CDR3 totals 13 residues. V was shortened by 2 bases and J by 8 bases, with 9 bases between the two germline ends.